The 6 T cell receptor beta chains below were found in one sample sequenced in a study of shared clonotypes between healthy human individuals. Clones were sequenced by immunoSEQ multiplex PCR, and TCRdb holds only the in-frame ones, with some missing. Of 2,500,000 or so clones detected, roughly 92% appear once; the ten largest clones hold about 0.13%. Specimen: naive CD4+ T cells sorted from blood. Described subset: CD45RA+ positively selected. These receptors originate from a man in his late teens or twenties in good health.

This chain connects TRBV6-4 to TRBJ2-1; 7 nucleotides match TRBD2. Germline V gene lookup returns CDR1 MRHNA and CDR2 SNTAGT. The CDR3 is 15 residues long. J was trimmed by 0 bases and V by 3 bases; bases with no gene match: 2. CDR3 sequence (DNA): TGTGCCAGCAGTGAGAGCGGGAACTCCTACAATGAGCAGTTCTTC. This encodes CASSESGNSYNEQFF.

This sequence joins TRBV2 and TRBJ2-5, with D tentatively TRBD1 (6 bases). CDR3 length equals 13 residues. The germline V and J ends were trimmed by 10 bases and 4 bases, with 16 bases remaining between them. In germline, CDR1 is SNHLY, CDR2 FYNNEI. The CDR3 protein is CANQQGSTETQYF. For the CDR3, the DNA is TGTGCCAACCAACAGGGAAGTACAGAGACCCAGTACTTC.

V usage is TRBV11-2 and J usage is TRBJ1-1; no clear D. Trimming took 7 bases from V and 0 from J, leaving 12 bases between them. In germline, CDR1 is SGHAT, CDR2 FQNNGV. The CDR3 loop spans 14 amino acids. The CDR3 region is CASTLAGMNTEAFF. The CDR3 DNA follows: TGTGCCAGCACCCTTGCCGGGATGAACACTGAAGCTTTCTTT.

CDR3 region: CASSHPTTGGRSYNEQFF. CDR3 bases: TGTGCCAGTAGCCACCCCACGACAGGGGGCCGCTCCTACAATGAGCAGTTCTTC. The V gene is TRBV19, the J gene TRBJ2-1; 10 bases match TRBD1. The CDR3 is 18 amino acids. CDR1 LNHDA and CDR2 SQIVND come from the germline V gene (reference sequence). Trimming removed 6 bases from V and 0 bases from J; junction bases left unmatched: 11.

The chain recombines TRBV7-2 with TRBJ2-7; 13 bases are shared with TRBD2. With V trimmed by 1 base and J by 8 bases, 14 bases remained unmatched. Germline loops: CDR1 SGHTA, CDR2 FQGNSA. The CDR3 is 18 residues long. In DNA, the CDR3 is TGTGCCAGCAGCTTAGGGGCGGGGACTAGCGGGACCTTATTGCAGCAGTACTTC. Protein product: CASSLGAGTSGTLLQQYF.

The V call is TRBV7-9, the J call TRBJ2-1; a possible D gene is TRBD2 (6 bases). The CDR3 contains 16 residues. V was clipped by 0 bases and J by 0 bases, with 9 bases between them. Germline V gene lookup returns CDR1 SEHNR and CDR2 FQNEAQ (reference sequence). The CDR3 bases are TGTGCCAGCAGCTTAGCAGGACTAATCTCCTACAATGAGCAGTTCTTC. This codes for CASSLAGLISYNEQFF. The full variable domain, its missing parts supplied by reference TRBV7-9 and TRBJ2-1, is DTGVSQNPRHKITKRGQNVTFRCDPISEHNRLYWYRQTLGQGPEFLTYFQNEAQLEKSRLLSDRFSAERPKGSFSTLEIQRTEQGDSAMYLCASSLAGLISYNEQFFGPGTRLTVL.